Shown below are 3 T cell receptor beta chains from a single sample sequenced in a study of T cells after yellow fever vaccination. One entry per CDR3 protein, called by TCRdb with MiXCR from the 5' RACE reads. The sample lists under 200,000 distinct CDR3 sequences, about 10% occurring once. Sample: CD8+ T cells sorted from PBMCs, taken 15 days after the yellow fever booster vaccination. The receptor set was obtained from a man younger than 35 who received the YFV17D yellow fever vaccine.

This clonotype has more than one count but fewer than ten. The V and J genes are TRBV19 and TRBJ2-2; TRBD2 might be the D (5 bases). This CDR3 region has 13 residues. V lost 7 bases and J lost 7, with 13 bases in between. Germline CDR1 is LNHDA and CDR2 is SQIVND (reference sequence). CDR3 sequence reads: CASKRFGDGELFF. The CDR3 nucleotides read TGTGCCAGTAAGCGGTTTGGGGACGGGGAGCTGTTTTTT. Supplemented by reference TRBV19 and TRBJ2-2, the full variable domain reads DGGITQSPKYLFRKEGQNVTLSCEQNLNHDAMYWYRQDPGQGLRLIYYSQIVNDFQKGDIAEGYSVSREKKESFPLTVTSAQKNPTAFYLCASKRFGDGELFFGEGSRLTVL.

This clonotype was observed a handful of times. The chain employs TRBV7-9 and TRBJ2-3, with D unresolved. Germline CDR1 SEHNR, CDR2 FQNEAQ (reference sequence). This CDR3 spans 12 amino acids. V shed 5 bases and J shed 5 bases, with 8 bases lying between them. The CDR3 DNA follows: TGTGCCAGCAGCGATAGGGAAGATACGCAGTATTTT. It specifies CASSDREDTQYF.

This clonotype occurred many times. The genes are TRBV6-5 and TRBJ1-2, with D possibly being TRBD1 (6 bases). V lost 2 bases and J lost 4, with 8 bases in between. CDR3 size: 13 residues. The germline V gene encodes CDR1 MNHEY and CDR2 SVGAGI. The CDR3, as DNA: TGTGCCAGCAGTTACGGGGGGCTCTATGGCTACACCTTC. Translating gives CASSYGGLYGYTF.